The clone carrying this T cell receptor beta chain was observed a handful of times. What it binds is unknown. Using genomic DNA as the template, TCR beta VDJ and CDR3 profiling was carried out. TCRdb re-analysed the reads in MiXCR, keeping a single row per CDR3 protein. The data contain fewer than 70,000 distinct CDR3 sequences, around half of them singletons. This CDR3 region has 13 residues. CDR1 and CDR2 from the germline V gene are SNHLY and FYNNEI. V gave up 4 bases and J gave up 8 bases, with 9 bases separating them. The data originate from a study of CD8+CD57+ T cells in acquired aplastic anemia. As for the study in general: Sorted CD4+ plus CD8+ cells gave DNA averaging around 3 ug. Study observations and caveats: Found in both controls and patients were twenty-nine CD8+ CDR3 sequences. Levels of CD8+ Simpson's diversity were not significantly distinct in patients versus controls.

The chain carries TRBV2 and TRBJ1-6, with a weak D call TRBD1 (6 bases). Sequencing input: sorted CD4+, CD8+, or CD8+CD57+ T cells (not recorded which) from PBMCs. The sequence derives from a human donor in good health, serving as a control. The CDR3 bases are TGTGCCAGCAGTGTGGCAGGGGATTCACCCCTCCACTTT. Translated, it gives CASSVAGDSPLHF.